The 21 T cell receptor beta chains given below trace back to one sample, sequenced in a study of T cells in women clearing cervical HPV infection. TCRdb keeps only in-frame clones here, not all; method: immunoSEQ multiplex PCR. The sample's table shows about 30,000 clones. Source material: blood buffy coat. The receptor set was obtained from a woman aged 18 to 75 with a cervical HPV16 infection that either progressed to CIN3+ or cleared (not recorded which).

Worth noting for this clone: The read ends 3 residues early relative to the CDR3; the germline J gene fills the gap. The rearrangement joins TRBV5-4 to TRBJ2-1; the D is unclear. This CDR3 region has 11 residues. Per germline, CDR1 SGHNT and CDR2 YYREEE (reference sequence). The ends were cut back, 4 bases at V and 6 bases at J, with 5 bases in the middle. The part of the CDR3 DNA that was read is TGTGCCAGCAGCGGGCCCAATGAG. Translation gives CASSGPNE. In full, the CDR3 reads CASSGPNEQFF.

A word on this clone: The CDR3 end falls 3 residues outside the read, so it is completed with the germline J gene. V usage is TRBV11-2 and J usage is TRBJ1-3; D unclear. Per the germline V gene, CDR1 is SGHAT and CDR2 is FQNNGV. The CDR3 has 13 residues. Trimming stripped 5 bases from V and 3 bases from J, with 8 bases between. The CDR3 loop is CASSPSLGNTIYF. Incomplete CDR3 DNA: TGTGCCAGCAGCCCGTCCCTTGGAAACACC.

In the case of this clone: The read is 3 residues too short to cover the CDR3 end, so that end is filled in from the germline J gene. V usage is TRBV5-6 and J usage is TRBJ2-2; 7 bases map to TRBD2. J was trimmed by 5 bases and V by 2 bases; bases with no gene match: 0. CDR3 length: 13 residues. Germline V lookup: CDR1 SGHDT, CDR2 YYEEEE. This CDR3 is CASSFGGTGELFF. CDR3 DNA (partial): TGTGCCAGCAGCTTCGGGGGGACCGGGGAG.

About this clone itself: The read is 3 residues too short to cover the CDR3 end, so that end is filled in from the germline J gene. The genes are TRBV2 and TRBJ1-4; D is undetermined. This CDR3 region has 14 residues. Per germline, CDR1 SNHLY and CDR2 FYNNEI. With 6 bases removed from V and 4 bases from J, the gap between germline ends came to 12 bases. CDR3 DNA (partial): TGTGCCAGCAGCAGCGGCAGTCTTAATGAAAAA. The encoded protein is CASSSGSLNEK. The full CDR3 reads CASSSGSLNEKLFF.

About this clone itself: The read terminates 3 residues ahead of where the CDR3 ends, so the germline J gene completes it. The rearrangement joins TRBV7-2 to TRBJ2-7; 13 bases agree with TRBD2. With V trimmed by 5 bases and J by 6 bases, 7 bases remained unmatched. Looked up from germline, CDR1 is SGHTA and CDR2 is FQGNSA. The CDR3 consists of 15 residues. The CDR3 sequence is CASSPQTSGGFEQYF. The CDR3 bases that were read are TGTGCCAGCAGCCCGCAGACTAGCGGGGGGTTCGAG.

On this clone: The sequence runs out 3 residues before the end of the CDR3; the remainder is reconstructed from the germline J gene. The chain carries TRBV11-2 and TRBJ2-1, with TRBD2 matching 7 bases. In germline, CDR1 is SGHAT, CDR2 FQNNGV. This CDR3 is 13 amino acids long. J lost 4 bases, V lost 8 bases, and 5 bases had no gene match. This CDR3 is CASGTGLYNEQFF. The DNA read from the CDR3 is TGTGCCAGCGGAACGGGACTATACAATGAG.

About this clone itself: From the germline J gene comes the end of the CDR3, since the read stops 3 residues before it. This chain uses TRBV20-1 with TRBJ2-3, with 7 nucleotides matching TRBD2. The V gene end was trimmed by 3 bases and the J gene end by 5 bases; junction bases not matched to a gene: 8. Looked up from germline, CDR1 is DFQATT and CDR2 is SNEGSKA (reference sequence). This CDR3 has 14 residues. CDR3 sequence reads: CSASIQGGEDTQYF. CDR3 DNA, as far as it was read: TGCAGTGCTAGTATTCAGGGAGGGGAAGATACG.

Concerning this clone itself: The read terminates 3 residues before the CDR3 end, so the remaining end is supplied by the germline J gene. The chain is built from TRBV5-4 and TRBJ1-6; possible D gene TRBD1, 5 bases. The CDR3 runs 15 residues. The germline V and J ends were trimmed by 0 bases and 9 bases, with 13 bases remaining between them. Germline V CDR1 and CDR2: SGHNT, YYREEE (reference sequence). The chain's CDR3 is CASSLDTSGGSPLHF. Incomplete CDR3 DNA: TGTGCCAGCAGCTTGGACACCTCCGGGGGTTCACCC.

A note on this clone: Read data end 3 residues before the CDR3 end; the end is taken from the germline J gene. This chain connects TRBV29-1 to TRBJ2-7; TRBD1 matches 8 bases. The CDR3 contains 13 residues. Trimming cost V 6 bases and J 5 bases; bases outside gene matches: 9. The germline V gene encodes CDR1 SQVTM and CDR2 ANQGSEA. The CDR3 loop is CSVTPAGGHEQYF. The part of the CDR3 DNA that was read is TGCAGCGTGACCCCTGCAGGGGGCCACGAG.

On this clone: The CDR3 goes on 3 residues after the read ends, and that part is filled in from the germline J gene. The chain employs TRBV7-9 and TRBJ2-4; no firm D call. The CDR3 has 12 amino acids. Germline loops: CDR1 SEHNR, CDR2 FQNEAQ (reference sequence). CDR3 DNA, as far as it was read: TGTGCCAGCAGCCTTGGCCCTTATGGT. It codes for CASSLGPYG. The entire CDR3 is CASSLGPYGQYF.

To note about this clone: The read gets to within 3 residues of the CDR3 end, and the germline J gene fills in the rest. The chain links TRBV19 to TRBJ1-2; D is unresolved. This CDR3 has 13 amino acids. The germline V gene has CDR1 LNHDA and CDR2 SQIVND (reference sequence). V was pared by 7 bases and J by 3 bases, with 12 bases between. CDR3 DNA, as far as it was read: TGTGCCAGTAAAGAGACCGGGGACTATGGC. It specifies CASKETGDYG. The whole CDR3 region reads CASKETGDYGYTF.

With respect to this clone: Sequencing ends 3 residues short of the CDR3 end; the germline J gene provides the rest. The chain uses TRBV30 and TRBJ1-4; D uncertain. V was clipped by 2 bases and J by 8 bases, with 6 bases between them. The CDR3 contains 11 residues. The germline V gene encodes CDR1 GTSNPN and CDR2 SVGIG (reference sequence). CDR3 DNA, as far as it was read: TGTGCCTGGAGTAGGTCGGAAAAA. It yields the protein CAWSRSEK. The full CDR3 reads CAWSRSEKLFF.

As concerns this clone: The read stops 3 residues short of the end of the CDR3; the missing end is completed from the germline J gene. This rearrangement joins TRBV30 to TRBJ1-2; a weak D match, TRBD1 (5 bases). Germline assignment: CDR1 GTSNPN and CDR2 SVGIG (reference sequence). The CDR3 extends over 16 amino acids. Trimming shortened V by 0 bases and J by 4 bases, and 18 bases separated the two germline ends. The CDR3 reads CAWSVFRGASFYGYTF. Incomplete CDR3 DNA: TGTGCCTGGAGTGTATTTAGGGGCGCAAGTTTCTATGGC.

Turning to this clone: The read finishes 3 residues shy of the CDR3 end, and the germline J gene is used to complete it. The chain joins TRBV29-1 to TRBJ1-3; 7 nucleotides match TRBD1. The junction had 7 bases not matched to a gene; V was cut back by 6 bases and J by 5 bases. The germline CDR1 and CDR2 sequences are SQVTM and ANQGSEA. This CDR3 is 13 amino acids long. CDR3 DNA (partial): TGCAGCGTGCTCGGACAGGTCAGAAACACC. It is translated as CSVLGQVRNT. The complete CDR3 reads CSVLGQVRNTIYF.

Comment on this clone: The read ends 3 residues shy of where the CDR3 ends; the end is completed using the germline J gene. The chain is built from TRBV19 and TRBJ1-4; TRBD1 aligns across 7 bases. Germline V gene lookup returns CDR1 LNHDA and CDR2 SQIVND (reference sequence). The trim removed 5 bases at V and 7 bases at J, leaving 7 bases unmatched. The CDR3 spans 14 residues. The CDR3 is CASSDGTDTEKLFF. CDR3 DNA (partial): TGTGCCAGTAGTGACGGGACAGACACTGAAAAA.

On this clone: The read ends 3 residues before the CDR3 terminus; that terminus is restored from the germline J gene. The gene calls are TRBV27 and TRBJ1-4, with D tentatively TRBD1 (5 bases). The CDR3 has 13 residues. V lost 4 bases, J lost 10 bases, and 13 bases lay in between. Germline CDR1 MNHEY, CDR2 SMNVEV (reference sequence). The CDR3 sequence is CASSWGSGGKLFF. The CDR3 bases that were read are TGTGCCAGCAGTTGGGGTTCGGGGGGAAAA.

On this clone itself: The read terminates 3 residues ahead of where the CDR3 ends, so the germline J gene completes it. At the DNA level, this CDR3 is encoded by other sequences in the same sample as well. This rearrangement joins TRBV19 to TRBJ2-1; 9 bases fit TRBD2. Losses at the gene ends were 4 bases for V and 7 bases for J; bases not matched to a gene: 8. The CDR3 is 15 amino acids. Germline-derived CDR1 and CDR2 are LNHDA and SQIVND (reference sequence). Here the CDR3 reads CASSTIAGARNEQFF. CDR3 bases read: TGTGCCAGTAGTACAATAGCGGGAGCAAGGAATGAG.

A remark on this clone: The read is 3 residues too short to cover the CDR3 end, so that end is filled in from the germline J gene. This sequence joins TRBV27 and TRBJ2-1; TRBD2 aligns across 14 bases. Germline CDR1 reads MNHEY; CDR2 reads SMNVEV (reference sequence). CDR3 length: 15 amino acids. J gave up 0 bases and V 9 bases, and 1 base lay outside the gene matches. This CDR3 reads CASGTSGSSYNEQFF. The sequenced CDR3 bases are TGTGCCAGTGGGACTAGCGGGAGCTCCTACAATGAG.

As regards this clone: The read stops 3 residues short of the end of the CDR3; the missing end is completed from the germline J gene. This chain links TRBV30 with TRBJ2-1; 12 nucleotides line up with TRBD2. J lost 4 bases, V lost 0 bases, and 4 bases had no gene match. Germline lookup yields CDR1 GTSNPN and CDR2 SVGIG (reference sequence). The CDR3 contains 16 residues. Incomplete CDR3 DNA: TGTGCCTGGAGTGTAGGGACTAGCGGGCTTTACAATGAG. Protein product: CAWSVGTSGLYNE. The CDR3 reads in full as CAWSVGTSGLYNEQFF.

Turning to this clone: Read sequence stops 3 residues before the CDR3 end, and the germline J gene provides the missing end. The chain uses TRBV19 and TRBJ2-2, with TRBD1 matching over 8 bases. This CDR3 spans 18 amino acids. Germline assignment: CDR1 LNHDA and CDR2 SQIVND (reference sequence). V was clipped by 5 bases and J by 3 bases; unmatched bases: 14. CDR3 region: CASSEAGGGNADTGELFF. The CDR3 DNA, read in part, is TGTGCCAGTAGTGAGGCAGGGGGCGGGAATGCGGACACCGGGGAG.

The CDR3 protein is CASSLDGGANTQYF. The part of the CDR3 DNA that was read is TGTGCCAGCAGCTTGGACGGAGGGGCGAATACC. V and J are TRBV7-9 and TRBJ2-5, with a weak D call TRBD2 (6 bases). The read stops 3 residues short of the end of the CDR3; the missing end is completed from the germline J gene. The CDR3 is 14 residues long. The germline V gene encodes CDR1 SEHNR and CDR2 FQNEAQ (reference sequence).